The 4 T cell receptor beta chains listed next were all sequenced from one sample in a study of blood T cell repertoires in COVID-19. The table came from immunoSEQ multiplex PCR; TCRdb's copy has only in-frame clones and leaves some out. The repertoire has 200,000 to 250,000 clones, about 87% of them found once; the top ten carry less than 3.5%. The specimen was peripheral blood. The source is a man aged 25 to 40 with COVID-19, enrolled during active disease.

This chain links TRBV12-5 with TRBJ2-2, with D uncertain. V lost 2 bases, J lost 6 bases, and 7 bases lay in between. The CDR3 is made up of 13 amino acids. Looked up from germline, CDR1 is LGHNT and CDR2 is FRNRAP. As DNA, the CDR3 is TGTGCTAGTGGTTTGTTCCAATCCGGGGAGCTGTTTTTT. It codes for CASGLFQSGELFF.

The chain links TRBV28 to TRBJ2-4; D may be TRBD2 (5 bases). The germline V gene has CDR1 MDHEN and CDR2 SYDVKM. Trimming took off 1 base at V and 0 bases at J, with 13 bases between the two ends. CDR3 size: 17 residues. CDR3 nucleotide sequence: TGTGCCAGCAGTTTATCCGGGAACGGCCTAGCCAAAAACATTCAGTACTTC. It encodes CASSLSGNGLAKNIQYF.

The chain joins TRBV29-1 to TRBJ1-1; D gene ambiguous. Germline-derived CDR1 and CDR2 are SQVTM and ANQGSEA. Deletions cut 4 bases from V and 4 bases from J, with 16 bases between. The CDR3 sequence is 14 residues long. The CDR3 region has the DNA TGCAGCGTTGGGGTTCCGGGTTTGGTCACTGAAGCTTTCTTT. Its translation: CSVGVPGLVTEAFF.

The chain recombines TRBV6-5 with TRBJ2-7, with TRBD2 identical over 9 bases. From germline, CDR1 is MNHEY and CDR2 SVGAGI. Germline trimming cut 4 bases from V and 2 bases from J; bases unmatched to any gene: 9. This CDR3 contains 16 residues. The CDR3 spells CASSSTAGTSPYEQYF. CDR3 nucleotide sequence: TGTGCCAGCAGTTCAACTGCCGGGACTAGCCCCTACGAGCAGTACTTC.